Each of the 12 T cell receptor beta chains below was sequenced from the same sample in a study of blood T cell repertoires in COVID-19. TCRdb keeps only in-frame clones here, not all; method: immunoSEQ multiplex PCR. The repertoire holds about 120,000 clones, with about nine tenths as singletons. The specimen was peripheral blood. The receptors were gathered from a woman in her seventies with acute or convalescent COVID-19.

The chain combines TRBV30 with TRBJ1-6, with D tentatively TRBD1 (6 bases). The CDR3 contains 13 residues. CDR1 GTSNPN and CDR2 SVGIG come from the germline V gene (reference sequence). Between the trimmed V and J ends, which lost 7 bases and 9 bases, there was a span of 16 bases. CDR3 residues: CASSIADSSPLHF. DNA for the CDR3: TGTGCCTCCTCCATTGCGGACAGTTCACCCCTCCACTTT.

The chain uses TRBV6-4 and TRBJ2-3; TRBD2 is a possible D gene (5 bases). V was pared by 5 bases and J by 3 bases, with 9 bases between. The CDR3 consists of 13 residues. The germline V gene has CDR1 MRHNA and CDR2 SNTAGT. The CDR3 reads CASSTEGTDTQYF. The CDR3 DNA is TGTGCCAGCAGTACCGAGGGTACAGATACGCAGTATTTT.

The CDR3 sequence is CASSQESLRSPLHF. The CDR3 nucleotides read TGCGCCAGCAGCCAAGAGAGTCTCCGTTCACCCCTCCACTTT. The rearrangement uses TRBV4-1 and TRBJ1-6, with no clear D. V was clipped by 0 bases and J by 9 bases, with 9 bases between them. The CDR3 has 14 amino acids. Germline V gives CDR1 MGHRA, CDR2 YSYEKL.

The chain carries TRBV2 and TRBJ1-6; D unclear. Germline V CDR1 and CDR2: SNHLY, FYNNEI. This CDR3 comprises 15 residues. Trimming stripped 6 bases from V and 6 bases from J, with 15 bases between. The CDR3: CASSPVGDLNSPLHF. The CDR3, as DNA: TGTGCCAGCAGCCCTGTAGGAGACCTTAATTCACCCCTCCACTTT.

The CDR3 loop reads CASRGTAGGNQPQHF. Here the CDR3 DNA reads TGTGCCAGCAGAGGGACGGCGGGGGGCAATCAGCCCCAGCATTTT. J is TRBJ1-5 and V is TRBV2; D might be TRBD1 (5 bases). There are 15 residues in the CDR3. Looked up from germline, CDR1 is SNHLY and CDR2 is FYNNEI. V shed 6 bases and J shed 2 bases, with 14 bases lying between them.

In the case of this clone: The CDR3 end shows no conserved phenylalanine or tryptophan, and so a read error is likely. The DNA is left out, because the CDR3 cannot be placed on it with certainty; the CDR3 is given as TCRdb lists it. The chain is built from TRBV4-1 and TRBJ2-4; the table assigns TRBD1, which was not confirmed against the DNA. The CDR3 is 8 amino acids in total, end residues counted. The V gene's germline CDR1 is MGHRA and CDR2 YSYEKL. Here the CDR3 reads CASSQGQG.

V is TRBV30 and J is TRBJ1-5, with D possibly matching TRBD1 (6 bases). The germline gives CDR1 GTSNPN, CDR2 SVGIG (reference sequence). The CDR3 contains 13 residues. The V end lost 2 bases, the J end lost 7 bases, and 12 bases lay between the germline ends. Here the CDR3 reads CAWSRQDRQPQHF. The CDR3 nucleotides are TGTGCCTGGAGTCGACAGGATAGGCAGCCCCAGCATTTT.

The rearrangement uses TRBV11-3 and TRBJ1-1; the match to TRBD1 covers 8 bases. This CDR3 has 14 amino acids. Looked up from germline, CDR1 is SGHNT and CDR2 is YENEEA. The V gene end was trimmed by 1 base and the J gene end by 11 bases; junction bases not matched to a gene: 9. The CDR3 loop reads CASSLGPGQATAFF. In DNA, the CDR3 is TGTGCCAGCAGCTTAGGTCCGGGACAGGCTACGGCTTTCTTT.

The CDR3 here is CASSPAGKVSDTQYF. The CDR3 DNA reads TGCGCCAGCAGTCCGGCAGGGAAGGTCTCAGATACGCAGTATTTT. The chain carries TRBV10-1 and TRBJ2-3; D might be TRBD1 (5 bases). The CDR3 has 15 residues. V was shortened by 5 bases and J by 4 bases, with 16 bases between the two germline ends. The germline CDR1 and CDR2 sequences are WNHNN and SYGVQD (reference sequence).

The V call is TRBV14, the J call TRBJ1-4, with D possibly being TRBD1 (6 bases). Trimming cost V 3 bases and J 4 bases, with 15 bases left between them. In germline, CDR1 is SGHDN, CDR2 FVKESK. This CDR3 contains 16 residues. The CDR3 is CASSHRLTGYNEKLFF. CDR3 DNA: TGTGCCAGCAGCCACCGCCTGACAGGCTATAATGAAAAACTGTTTTTT.

This rearrangement joins TRBV30 to TRBJ1-2, with TRBD1 as a possible D gene (6 bases). The V gene's germline CDR1 is GTSNPN and CDR2 SVGIG (reference sequence). The CDR3 contains 13 residues. Trimming removed 4 bases from V and 4 bases from J, with 13 bases in between. The CDR3 bases are TGTGCCTGGAACCAGGGGCGTACCTATGGCTACACCTTC. This sequence encodes CAWNQGRTYGYTF. Full variable domain (missing parts from reference TRBV30 and TRBJ1-2): SQTIHQWPATLVQPVGSPLSLECTVEGTSNPNLYWYRQAAGRGLQLLFYSVGIGQISSEVPQNLSASRPQDRQFILSSKKLLLSDSGFYLCAWNQGRTYGYTFGSGTRLTVV.

The chain joins TRBV5-1 to TRBJ2-5, with 8 positions matching TRBD1. With 4 bases clipped from V and 7 bases from J, the junction kept 12 bases outside the gene matches. Per the germline V gene, CDR1 is SGHRS and CDR2 is YFSETQ. The CDR3 runs to 15 residues. The CDR3 DNA is TGCGCCAGCAGCGGCGGGACAGGCGTTCGGGGGACCCAGTACTTC. Translated, it gives CASSGGTGVRGTQYF.